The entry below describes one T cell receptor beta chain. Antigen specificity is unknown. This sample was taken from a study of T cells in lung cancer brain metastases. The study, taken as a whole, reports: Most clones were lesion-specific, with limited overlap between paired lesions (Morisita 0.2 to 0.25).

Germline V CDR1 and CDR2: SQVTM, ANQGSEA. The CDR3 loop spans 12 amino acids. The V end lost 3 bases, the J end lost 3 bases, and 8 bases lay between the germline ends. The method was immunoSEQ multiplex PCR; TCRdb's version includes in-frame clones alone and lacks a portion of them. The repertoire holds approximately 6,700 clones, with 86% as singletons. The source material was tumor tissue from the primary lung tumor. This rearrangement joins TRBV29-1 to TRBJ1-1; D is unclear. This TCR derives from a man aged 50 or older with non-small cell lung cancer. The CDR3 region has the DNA TGCAGCGTTGAGCAAAGGTACACTGAAGCTTTCTTT. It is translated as CSVEQRYTEAFF.